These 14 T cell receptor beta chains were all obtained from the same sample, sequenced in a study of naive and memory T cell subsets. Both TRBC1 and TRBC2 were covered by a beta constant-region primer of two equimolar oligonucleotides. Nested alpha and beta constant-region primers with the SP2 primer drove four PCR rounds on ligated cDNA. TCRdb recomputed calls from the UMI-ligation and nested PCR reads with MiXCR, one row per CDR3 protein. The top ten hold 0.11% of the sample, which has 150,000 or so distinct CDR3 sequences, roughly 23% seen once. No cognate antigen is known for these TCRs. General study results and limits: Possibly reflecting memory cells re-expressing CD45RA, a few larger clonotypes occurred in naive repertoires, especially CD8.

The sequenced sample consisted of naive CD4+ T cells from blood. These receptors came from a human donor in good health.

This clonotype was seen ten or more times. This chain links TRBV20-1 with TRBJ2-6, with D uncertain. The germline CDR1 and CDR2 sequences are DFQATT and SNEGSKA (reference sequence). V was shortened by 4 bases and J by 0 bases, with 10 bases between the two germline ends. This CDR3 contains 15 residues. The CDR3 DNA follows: TGCAGTGCTACCCTATCCTACTCTGGGGCCAACGTCCTGACTTTC. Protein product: CSATLSYSGANVLTF.

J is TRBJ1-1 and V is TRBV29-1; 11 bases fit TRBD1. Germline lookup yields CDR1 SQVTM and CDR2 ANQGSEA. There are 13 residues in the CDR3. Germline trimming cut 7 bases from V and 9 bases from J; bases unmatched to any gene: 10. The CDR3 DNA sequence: TGCAGCGCTCTGGGACAGGGGGTTCTTCAAGCTTTCTTT. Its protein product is CSALGQGVLQAFF.

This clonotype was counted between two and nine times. CDR3 sequence (DNA): TGTGCCAGCAGGTTTGCCGGGAGCGGACCCCTCCACTTT. Encoded protein: CASRFAGSGPLHF. The rearrangement links TRBV2 to TRBJ1-6; D gene uncertain. CDR3 length equals 13 residues. Germline-derived CDR1 and CDR2 are SNHLY and FYNNEI. The V end lost 6 bases, the J end lost 12 bases, and 15 bases lay between the germline ends.

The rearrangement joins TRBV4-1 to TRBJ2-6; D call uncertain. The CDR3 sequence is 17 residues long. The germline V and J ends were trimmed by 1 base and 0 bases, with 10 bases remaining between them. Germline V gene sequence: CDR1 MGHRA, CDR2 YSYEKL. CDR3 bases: TGCGCCAGCAGCCAAGTTGTAGATACCTCTGGGGCCAACGTCCTGACTTTC. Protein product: CASSQVVDTSGANVLTF.

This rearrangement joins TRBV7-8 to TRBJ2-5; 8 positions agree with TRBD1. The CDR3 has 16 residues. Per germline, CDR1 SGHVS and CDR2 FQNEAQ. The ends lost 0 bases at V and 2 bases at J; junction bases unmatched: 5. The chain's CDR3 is CASSLANGTGQETQYF. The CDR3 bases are TGTGCCAGCAGCTTAGCGAACGGGACAGGTCAAGAGACCCAGTACTTC.

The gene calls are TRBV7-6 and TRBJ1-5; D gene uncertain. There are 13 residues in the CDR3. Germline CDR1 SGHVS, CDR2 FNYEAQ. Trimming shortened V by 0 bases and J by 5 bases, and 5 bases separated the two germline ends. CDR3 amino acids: CASSLAVYQPQHF. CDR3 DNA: TGTGCCAGCAGCTTAGCCGTTTATCAGCCCCAGCATTTT.

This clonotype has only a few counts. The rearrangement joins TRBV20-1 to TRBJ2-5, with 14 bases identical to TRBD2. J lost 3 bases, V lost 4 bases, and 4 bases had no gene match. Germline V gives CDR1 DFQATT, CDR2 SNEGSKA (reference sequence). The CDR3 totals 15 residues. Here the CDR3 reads CSATGLAGEEETQYF. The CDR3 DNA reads TGCAGTGCTACGGGACTAGCGGGAGAGGAAGAGACCCAGTACTTC.

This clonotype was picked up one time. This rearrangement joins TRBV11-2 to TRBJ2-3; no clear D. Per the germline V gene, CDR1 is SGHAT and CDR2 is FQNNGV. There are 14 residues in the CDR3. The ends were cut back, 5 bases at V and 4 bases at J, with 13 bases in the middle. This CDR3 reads CASSRSRNPDTQYF. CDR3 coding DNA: TGTGCCAGCAGCCGATCCCGCAACCCAGATACGCAGTATTTT.

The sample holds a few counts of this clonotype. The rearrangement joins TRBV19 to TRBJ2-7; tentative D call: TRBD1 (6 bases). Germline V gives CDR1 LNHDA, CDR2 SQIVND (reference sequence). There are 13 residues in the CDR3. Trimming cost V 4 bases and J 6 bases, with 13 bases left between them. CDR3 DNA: TGTGCCAGTAGTAGCAACAGGGTATCCGAGCAGTACTTC. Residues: CASSSNRVSEQYF.

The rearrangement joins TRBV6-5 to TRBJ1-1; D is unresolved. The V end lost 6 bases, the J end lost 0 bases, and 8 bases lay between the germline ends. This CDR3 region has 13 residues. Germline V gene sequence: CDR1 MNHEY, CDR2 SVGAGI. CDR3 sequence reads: CASSRPVNTEAFF. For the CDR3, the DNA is TGTGCCAGCAGCCGCCCTGTGAACACTGAAGCTTTCTTT.

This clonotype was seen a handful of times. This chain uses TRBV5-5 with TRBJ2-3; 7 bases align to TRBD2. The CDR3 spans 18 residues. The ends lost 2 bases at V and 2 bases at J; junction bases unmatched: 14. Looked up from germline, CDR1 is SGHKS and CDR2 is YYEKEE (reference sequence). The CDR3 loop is CASSFGREMVILTDTQYF. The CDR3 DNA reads TGTGCCAGCAGCTTTGGGCGGGAGATGGTGATACTCACAGATACGCAGTATTTT.

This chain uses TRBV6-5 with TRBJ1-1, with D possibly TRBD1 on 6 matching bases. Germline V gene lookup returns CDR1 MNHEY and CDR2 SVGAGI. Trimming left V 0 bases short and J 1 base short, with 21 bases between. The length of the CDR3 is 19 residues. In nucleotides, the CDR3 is TGTGCCAGCAGTTACTCGAAAAAGGCTCAGGGGTGGAAGAACACTGAAGCTTTCTTT. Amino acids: CASSYSKKAQGWKNTEAFF.

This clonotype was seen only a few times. CDR3 sequence reads: CASSWGEKLFF. The CDR3 region has the DNA TGTGCCAGCAGTTGGGGTGAAAAACTGTTTTTT. This rearrangement joins TRBV6-5 to TRBJ1-4; D call uncertain. Trimming stripped 4 bases from V and 7 bases from J, with 4 bases between. The germline V gene encodes CDR1 MNHEY and CDR2 SVGAGI. CDR3 length equals 11 residues.

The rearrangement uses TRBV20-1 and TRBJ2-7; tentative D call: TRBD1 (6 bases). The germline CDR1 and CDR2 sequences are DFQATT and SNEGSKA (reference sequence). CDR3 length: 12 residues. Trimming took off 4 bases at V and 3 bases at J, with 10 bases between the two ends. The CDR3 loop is CSATRDNYEQYF. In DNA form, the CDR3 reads TGCAGTGCTACTCGGGACAACTACGAGCAGTACTTC.